The clone carrying this T cell receptor (beta chain) was seen a few times. TCRbeta library construction was performed incorporating unique molecular identifiers. In TCRdb, the PCR reads were re-called with MiXCR into one record per CDR3 protein. The data contain roughly 500,000 distinct CDR3 sequences, around 18% of them singletons. The data are from a study of T-cell reconstitution after alpha-beta-depleted transplantation in children. The material sequenced was PBMCs from the stem cell graft donor, taken from the stem cell graft. The receptor was derived from a human donor who donated a stem cell graft to a child with acute lymphoblastic leukemia.

CDR3 nucleotides: TGTGCCAGCAGCTCTTCTGGACCGGGACTGTACCTCTATGGCTACACCTTC. As protein: CASSSSGPGLYLYGYTF. V gene TRBV27 combines with J gene TRBJ1-2; D possibly corresponds to TRBD1 (5 bases). The germline V and J ends were trimmed by 6 bases and 4 bases, with 24 bases remaining between them. Germline CDR1 reads MNHEY; CDR2 reads SMNVEV (reference sequence). This CDR3 contains 17 residues.